This T cell receptor beta chain was sequenced for a study of long-term antiretroviral therapy in people with HIV. Study observations and caveats: Narrower CDR3 length ranges marked HIV repertoires relative to controls. Samples were collected from about 2003 to 2017 under possibly less effective ART regimens.

This CDR3 region has 14 residues. The V gene's germline CDR1 is SGDLS and CDR2 YYNGEE. Trimming shortened V by 0 bases and J by 3 bases, and 10 bases separated the two germline ends. Survey-level resolution applied to immunoSEQ assay v3.0. Sequencing set out to capture roughly 40,000-50,000 T-cell genomes per sample. Clones were sequenced by immunoSEQ multiplex PCR, and TCRdb holds only the in-frame ones, with some missing. The sample holds about 29,000 clones; nearly 97% are singletons and the top ten take 6.5% to 10%. With respect to this clone: As yet, its antigen is unknown.

The chain employs TRBV9 and TRBJ2-7; D is unresolved. The TCR originated in a man aged 30 to 39 with HIV. The sample in question was unsorted PBMCs, obtained 5.3 years after starting antiretroviral therapy. This chain's CDR3 is CASSVDRVGYEQYF. CDR3 in DNA: TGTGCCAGCAGCGTAGATCGGGTGGGCTACGAGCAGTACTTC. The complete variable domain, with remaining parts taken from reference TRBV9 and TRBJ2-7, reads DSGVTQTPKHLITATGQRVTLRCSPRSGDLSVYWYQQSLDQGLQFLIQYYNGEERAKGNILERFSAQQFPDLHSELNLSSLELGDSALYFCASSVDRVGYEQYFGPGTRLTVT.